This entry lists 4 T cell receptor beta chains sequenced from one sample in a study of control samples from healthy donors and cancer patients. This table comes from immunoSEQ multiplex PCR, and its TCRdb copy is limited to in-frame clones, with some not included. The table shows more than 25,000 clones, with nearly 90% occurring only once. The sample taken for sequencing was formalin-fixed, paraffin-embedded tissue. These TCRs come from a female donor with melanoma.

This clone showed up just once. The V gene is TRBV2, the J gene TRBJ1-6; 7 bases line up with TRBD1. This CDR3 region has 15 residues. In germline, CDR1 is SNHLY, CDR2 FYNNEI. Trimming at V came to 6 bases and at J to 4 bases, leaving 6 bases not matched to a gene. CDR3 residues: CASRDTTGYNSPLHF. The CDR3 DNA reads as TGTGCCAGCAGAGACACGACAGGGTATAATTCACCCCTCCACTTT.

The chain employs TRBV5-4 and TRBJ1-1; TRBD1 agrees at 10 bases. With 8 bases clipped from V and 5 bases from J, the junction kept 0 bases outside the gene matches. Germline V CDR1 and CDR2: SGHNT, YYREEE (reference sequence). CDR3 length: 11 residues. CDR3 residues: CARDRGTEAFF. Written as DNA, the CDR3 is TGTGCCAGGGACAGGGGGACTGAAGCTTTCTTT.

The V and J genes are TRBV19 and TRBJ1-2; D is ambiguous. The V gene lost 7 bases and the J gene lost 2 bases, with 14 bases spanning the gap. The CDR3 has 14 amino acids. The V gene's germline CDR1 is LNHDA and CDR2 SQIVND (reference sequence). CDR3 DNA: TGTGCCAGTATCCTAAACGGGCAGAACTATGGCTACACCTTC. Translated: CASILNGQNYGYTF.

This chain connects TRBV6-5 to TRBJ1-1; TRBD1 aligns across 7 bases. J was trimmed by 0 bases and V by 6 bases; bases with no gene match: 4. The CDR3 length is 14 residues. Germline V gives CDR1 MNHEY, CDR2 SVGAGI. The CDR3 DNA follows: TGTGCCAGCAGAACGACAGGGATGAACACTGAAGCTTTCTTT. Encoded protein: CASRTTGMNTEAFF.